The clone carrying this T cell receptor (beta chain) was counted a few times. The antigen is undetermined. From the reads, TCRdb called clonotypes with MiXCR, one entry per CDR3 protein. The table shows about 140,000 distinct CDR3 sequences, with under 8.5% occurring only once. The data are from a study of T cell repertoires in cytomegalovirus infection. Study information: Indications came from public TCR beta signatures; they pointed to CMV infection and to a matching HLA type.

General study findings and limits: Public TCR beta family frequency separated CMV-and-HLA carriers, including in an independent cohort. Within the response measured ex vivo, HLA-C-restricted CMV-specific TCR beta clonotypes were dominant.

Sequenced material: PBMCs. This TCR was recovered from a human donor in good health (CMV status not recorded). Some clones in this sample may be carry-over from other donors' samples.

The CDR3, as DNA: TGCAGTGCTAGGGGGGGACACCCGAGCTCCTACAATGAGCAGTTCTTC. This translates into CSARGGHPSSYNEQFF. The J gene is TRBJ2-1, the V gene TRBV20-1; the D call may be TRBD1 or TRBD2 (6 bases each). V dropped 3 bases and J dropped 0 bases, with 15 bases sitting between them. This CDR3 is built from 16 residues. The germline V gene encodes CDR1 DFQATT and CDR2 SNEGSKA (reference sequence).